This is a list of T cell receptor beta chains from one sample in a study of CD4+ T cells in melanoma. Clones were read by immunoSEQ multiplex PCR, and TCRdb kept only the in-frame ones, dropping some. Of around 130,000 clones listed, over 90% are singletons. These receptors all come from a human donor with melanoma. Each CDR3 is given with its conserved first and last residue. The D gene is left open where the match is weak. The size field is filled for only some rows; it gives once, few, many or a size class.

CDR3 protein: CASSQLSNQPQHF
CDR3 DNA: TGCGCCAGCAGCCAACTGAGCAATCAGCCCCAGCATTTT
V gene: TRBV4-1
D gene: .
J gene: TRBJ1-5
clone size: .

CDR3 protein: CASSFGTGADTQYF
CDR3 DNA: TGCGCCAGCAGCTTCGGGACAGGGGCAGATACGCAGTATTTT
V gene: TRBV5-1
D gene: TRBD1
J gene: TRBJ2-3
clone size: .

CDR3 protein: CASTPGLDSYNEQFF
CDR3 DNA: TGTGCCAGCACCCCGGGACTAGACTCCTACAATGAGCAGTTCTTC
V gene: TRBV2
D gene: TRBD2
J gene: TRBJ2-1
clone size: .

CDR3 protein: CASSPMPGTQLGGYTF
CDR3 DNA: TGTGCCAGCAGCCCCATGCCCGGGACTCAACTGGGGGGCTACACCTTC
V gene: TRBV9
D gene: .
J gene: TRBJ1-2
clone size: .

CDR3 protein: CASSIRGSRTQYF
CDR3 DNA: TGTGCCAGTAGTATACGGGGTAGTAGGACCCAGTACTTC
V gene: TRBV19
D gene: .
J gene: TRBJ2-5
clone size: .

CDR3 protein: CSAPGVGYTF
CDR3 DNA: TGCAGTGCCCCAGGGGTCGGCTACACCTTC
V gene: TRBV20-1
D gene: .
J gene: TRBJ1-2
clone size: .

CDR3 protein: CASSYDSPLHF
CDR3 DNA: TGTGCCAGCTCGTATGATTCACCCCTCCACTTT
V gene: TRBV2
D gene: .
J gene: TRBJ1-6
clone size: .

CDR3 protein: CASSEARNTGELFF
CDR3 DNA: TGTGCCAGCAGCGAGGCTAGGAACACCGGGGAGCTGTTTTTT
V gene: TRBV7-8
D gene: .
J gene: TRBJ2-2
clone size: .

CDR3 protein: CASSPGTGSTDTQYF
CDR3 DNA: TGTGCCAGCAGTCCCGGGACAGGAAGCACAGATACGCAGTATTTT
V gene: TRBV6-6
D gene: TRBD1
J gene: TRBJ2-3
clone size: .

CDR3 protein: CASSDPSTSGKETQYF
CDR3 DNA: TGTGCCAGCAGCGACCCCTCGACTAGCGGGAAAGAGACCCAGTACTTC
V gene: TRBV9
D gene: TRBD2
J gene: TRBJ2-5
clone size: .

CDR3 protein: CASSQGSGSPYEQYF
CDR3 DNA: TGTGCCAGCAGCCAAGGTTCCGGGAGTCCCTACGAGCAGTACTTC
V gene: TRBV4-2
D gene: .
J gene: TRBJ2-7
clone size: .

CDR3 protein: CASRGGRDMSTEAFF
CDR3 DNA: TGTGCCAGCAGGGGGGGACGCGACATGAGCACTGAAGCTTTCTTT
V gene: TRBV7-8
D gene: .
J gene: TRBJ1-1
clone size: .

CDR3 protein: CSARTVDYGYTF
CDR3 DNA: TGCAGCGCTCGGACAGTCGACTATGGCTACACCTTC
V gene: TRBV29-1
D gene: .
J gene: TRBJ1-2
clone size: .

CDR3 protein: CASSRTGTGTFVGNQPQHF
CDR3 DNA: TGTGCCAGTAGTAGGACCGGGACAGGGACGTTCGTTGGCAATCAGCCCCAGCATTTT
V gene: TRBV19
D gene: TRBD1
J gene: TRBJ1-5
clone size: .

CDR3 protein: CASSLPSGPQETQYF
CDR3 DNA: TGCGCCAGCAGCTTGCCCTCGGGTCCCCAAGAGACCCAGTACTTC
V gene: TRBV5-1
D gene: .
J gene: TRBJ2-5
clone size: .

CDR3 protein: CASSGQGSVKLFF
CDR3 DNA: TGTGCCAGCAGCGGACAGGGAAGTGTAAAACTGTTTTTT
V gene: TRBV9
D gene: TRBD1
J gene: TRBJ1-4
clone size: .

CDR3 protein: CASSQGPLGGAYNEQFF
CDR3 DNA: TGCGCCAGCAGCCAAGGACCTCTCGGGGGGGCGTACAATGAGCAGTTCTTC
V gene: TRBV4-1
D gene: TRBD2
J gene: TRBJ2-1
clone size: .

CDR3 protein: CASSPSGLEETQYF
CDR3 DNA: TGTGCCAGCTCCCCGTCGGGGCTTGAAGAGACCCAGTACTTC
V gene: TRBV7-3
D gene: .
J gene: TRBJ2-5
clone size: .

CDR3 protein: CASSEDRDLDTEAFF
CDR3 DNA: TGTGCCAGTAGTGAGGACAGGGACCTCGACACTGAAGCTTTCTTT
V gene: TRBV19
D gene: TRBD1
J gene: TRBJ1-1
clone size: .

CDR3 protein: CASRAGTGADTQYF
CDR3 DNA: TGTGCCAGTAGAGCCGGGACAGGGGCAGATACGCAGTATTTT
V gene: TRBV19
D gene: TRBD1
J gene: TRBJ2-3
clone size: .

CDR3 protein: CASSTGLAGGLGELFF
CDR3 DNA: TGTGCCAGCAGCACGGGACTAGCGGGGGGGTTAGGGGAGCTGTTTTTT
V gene: TRBV11-3
D gene: TRBD2
J gene: TRBJ2-2
clone size: .

CDR3 protein: CASSSGPVNTEAFF
CDR3 DNA: TGTGCCAGCAGCTCCGGACCGGTGAACACTGAAGCTTTCTTT
V gene: TRBV5-4
D gene: .
J gene: TRBJ1-1
clone size: .

CDR3 protein: CASSPIRGDTQYF
CDR3 DNA: TGCGCCAGCAGCCCGATTAGGGGTGATACGCAGTATTTT
V gene: TRBV5-1
D gene: .
J gene: TRBJ2-3
clone size: .

CDR3 protein: CSAAYNEQFF
CDR3 DNA: TGCAGTGCCGCGTACAATGAGCAGTTCTTC
V gene: TRBV20-1
D gene: .
J gene: TRBJ2-1
clone size: .

CDR3 protein: CASSPSAESTDTQYF
CDR3 DNA: TGTGCCAGCAGCCCATCAGCGGAAAGCACAGATACGCAGTATTTT
V gene: TRBV9
D gene: .
J gene: TRBJ2-3
clone size: .

CDR3 protein: CASSDRARSSYNEQFF
CDR3 DNA: TGTGCCAGCAGTGACAGAGCACGGAGCTCCTACAATGAGCAGTTCTTC
V gene: TRBV6-4
D gene: .
J gene: TRBJ2-1
clone size: .

CDR3 protein: CASSYGVTEAFF
CDR3 DNA: TGTGCCAGCAGTTACGGGGTCACTGAAGCTTTCTTT
V gene: TRBV6-5
D gene: .
J gene: TRBJ1-1
clone size: .

CDR3 protein: CASSFNRAAGNTIYF
CDR3 DNA: TGTGCCAGCAGCTTCAACAGGGCCGCTGGAAACACCATATATTTT
V gene: TRBV13
D gene: .
J gene: TRBJ1-3
clone size: .

CDR3 protein: CASSPGQGAGEQYF
CDR3 DNA: TGTGCCAGCAGCCCAGGACAGGGGGCTGGCGAGCAGTACTTC
V gene: TRBV4-2
D gene: TRBD1
J gene: TRBJ2-7
clone size: .

CDR3 protein: CASSEAGGAGYEQYF
CDR3 DNA: TGCGCCAGCAGTGAGGCGGGGGGCGCAGGCTACGAGCAGTACTTC
V gene: TRBV10-1
D gene: TRBD2
J gene: TRBJ2-7
clone size: once

CDR3 protein: CASQLGLGHYGYTF
CDR3 DNA: TGTGCCAGCCAGCTTGGTTTAGGGCACTATGGCTACACCTTC
V gene: TRBV5-8
D gene: .
J gene: TRBJ1-2
clone size: once

CDR3 protein: CASSGGSGRNSPLHF
CDR3 DNA: TGTGCCAGCAGCGGAGGCTCGGGGCGGAATTCACCCCTCCACTTT
V gene: TRBV9
D gene: .
J gene: TRBJ1-6
clone size: .

CDR3 protein: CASSTTLTDTQYF
CDR3 DNA: TGTGCTTCATCTACGACTCTCACAGATACGCAGTATTTT
V gene: TRBV10-3
D gene: .
J gene: TRBJ2-3
clone size: .

CDR3 protein: CASSSGLAGGLDTQYF
CDR3 DNA: TGCGCCAGCAGCTCAGGACTAGCGGGGGGGCTAGATACGCAGTATTTT
V gene: TRBV5-1
D gene: TRBD2
J gene: TRBJ2-3
clone size: .

CDR3 protein: CASSLQTEIAGYTF
CDR3 DNA: TGCGCCAGCAGCCTACAGACAGAAATCGCCGGCTACACCTTC
V gene: TRBV5-1
D gene: .
J gene: TRBJ1-2
clone size: .

CDR3 protein: CSAGTGPNGYTF
CDR3 DNA: TGCAGCGCCGGGACAGGGCCGAATGGCTACACCTTC
V gene: TRBV29-1
D gene: TRBD1
J gene: TRBJ1-2
clone size: .

CDR3 protein: CASSGSHSSYNEQFF
CDR3 DNA: TGCGCCAGCAGCGGCAGTCATAGCTCCTACAATGAGCAGTTCTTC
V gene: TRBV5-1
D gene: .
J gene: TRBJ2-1
clone size: .

CDR3 protein: CASSVGVAPADGYTF
CDR3 DNA: TGTGCCAGCAGCGTAGGGGTTGCCCCTGCTGATGGCTACACCTTC
V gene: TRBV9
D gene: .
J gene: TRBJ1-2
clone size: .

CDR3 protein: CASSTDRVYGEKLFF
CDR3 DNA: TGTGCCAGCAGCACCGACAGGGTCTATGGCGAAAAACTGTTTTTT
V gene: TRBV11-2
D gene: TRBD1
J gene: TRBJ1-4
clone size: .

CDR3 protein: CASSVQGRGNQPQHF
CDR3 DNA: TGTGCCAGCAGCGTACAGGGGCGGGGGAATCAGCCCCAGCATTTT
V gene: TRBV7-8
D gene: TRBD1
J gene: TRBJ1-5
clone size: .

CDR3 protein: CASRRLAESNTIYF
CDR3 DNA: TGTGCCAGTAGAAGACTGGCGGAATCAAACACCATATATTTT
V gene: TRBV19
D gene: .
J gene: TRBJ1-3
clone size: .

CDR3 protein: CASSPPRMGGTDTQYF
CDR3 DNA: TGCGCCAGCAGCCCTCCCCGGATGGGGGGCACAGATACGCAGTATTTT
V gene: TRBV5-1
D gene: .
J gene: TRBJ2-3
clone size: .

CDR3 protein: CASSTTGGTGYTF
CDR3 DNA: TGTGCCAGCAGCACGACAGGGGGCACTGGCTACACCTTC
V gene: TRBV7-9
D gene: TRBD1
J gene: TRBJ1-2
clone size: .